The rows below give T cell receptor beta chains drawn from one sample of a study of Graves' ophthalmopathy and Graves' hyperthyroidism. TCRdb reprocessed the multiplex PCR reads with MiXCR, giving one entry per CDR3 protein. The sample has approximately 50,000 distinct CDR3 sequences, over 45% seen once. Sample: peripheral blood. The receptors shown here come from an adult man with Graves' ophthalmopathy. CDR3s include the opening cysteine and the closing phenylalanine or tryptophan. The D gene is left open where the match is weak. Size is stated for part of the rows, as once, few or many counts, or as a class when the clone is expanded.

D gene: -; J gene: TRBJ2-5; V gene: TRBV7-7; clone size: many; CDR3 DNA: TGTGCTAGCAGTCTCACTAGAATGGAGACCCAGTACTTC; CDR3 protein: CASSLTRMETQYF
D gene: TRBD2; J gene: TRBJ2-3; V gene: TRBV7-2; clone size: few; CDR3 DNA: TGTGCCAGCAGCTTAGCGACTAGCGGGAGCGCAAATACGCAGTATTTT; CDR3 protein: CASSLATSGSANTQYF
D gene: TRBD1; J gene: TRBJ1-1; V gene: TRBV5-1; clone size: -; CDR3 DNA: TGCGCCAGCAGCTTGCGGACAGGGGGGGAGAGAACTGAAGCTTTCTTT; CDR3 protein: CASSLRTGGERTEAFF
D gene: -; J gene: TRBJ1-6; V gene: TRBV6-1; clone size: -; CDR3 DNA: TGTGCCAGCGCAAGGGCAGTACCGTGGGATTCACCCCTCCACTTT; CDR3 protein: CASARAVPWDSPLHF
D gene: TRBD2; J gene: TRBJ2-1; V gene: TRBV29-1; clone size: medium-sized; CDR3 DNA: TGCAGCGTCACCGAGGGGCGGGAGGACTACAATGAGCAGTTCTTC; CDR3 protein: CSVTEGREDYNEQFF
D gene: -; J gene: TRBJ1-2; V gene: TRBV5-6; clone size: many; CDR3 DNA: TGTGCCAGCTCCCCCGGGGAGAATTATGGCTACACCTTC; CDR3 protein: CASSPGENYGYTF
D gene: -; J gene: TRBJ2-1; V gene: TRBV28; clone size: many; CDR3 DNA: TGTGCCAGCAGGGGGGCGGGGCTATACAATGAGCAGTTCTTC; CDR3 protein: CASRGAGLYNEQFF
D gene: TRBD1; J gene: TRBJ2-1; V gene: TRBV5-1; clone size: many; CDR3 DNA: TGCGCCAGCAGCTTGGGACAGGGATCCTACAATGAGCAGTTCTTC; CDR3 protein: CASSLGQGSYNEQFF
D gene: -; J gene: TRBJ1-6; V gene: TRBV6-2/TRBV6-3; clone size: many; CDR3 DNA: TGTGCCAGCAGTTCAAATTCACCCCTCCACTTT; CDR3 protein: CASSSNSPLHF
D gene: -; J gene: TRBJ2-3; V gene: TRBV7-3; clone size: many; CDR3 DNA: TGTGCCAGCAGCTTAACTAGCTTGTTTAGCACAGATACGCAGTATTTT; CDR3 protein: CASSLTSLFSTDTQYF
D gene: TRBD2; J gene: TRBJ2-1; V gene: TRBV4-1; clone size: many; CDR3 DNA: TGCGCCAGCAGCCAAATATATACGGGAGGGCCTCTTAATGAGCAGTTCTTC; CDR3 protein: CASSQIYTGGPLNEQFF
D gene: -; J gene: TRBJ1-1; V gene: TRBV7-7; clone size: few; CDR3 DNA: TGTGCTAGCAGGAGGATTGAGGCTGAAGCTTTCTTT; CDR3 protein: CASRRIEAEAFF
D gene: -; J gene: TRBJ2-7; V gene: TRBV10-1; clone size: once; CDR3 DNA: TGCGCCAGCAGTGAGTCCAGGGACGAGCAGTACTTC; CDR3 protein: CASSESRDEQYF